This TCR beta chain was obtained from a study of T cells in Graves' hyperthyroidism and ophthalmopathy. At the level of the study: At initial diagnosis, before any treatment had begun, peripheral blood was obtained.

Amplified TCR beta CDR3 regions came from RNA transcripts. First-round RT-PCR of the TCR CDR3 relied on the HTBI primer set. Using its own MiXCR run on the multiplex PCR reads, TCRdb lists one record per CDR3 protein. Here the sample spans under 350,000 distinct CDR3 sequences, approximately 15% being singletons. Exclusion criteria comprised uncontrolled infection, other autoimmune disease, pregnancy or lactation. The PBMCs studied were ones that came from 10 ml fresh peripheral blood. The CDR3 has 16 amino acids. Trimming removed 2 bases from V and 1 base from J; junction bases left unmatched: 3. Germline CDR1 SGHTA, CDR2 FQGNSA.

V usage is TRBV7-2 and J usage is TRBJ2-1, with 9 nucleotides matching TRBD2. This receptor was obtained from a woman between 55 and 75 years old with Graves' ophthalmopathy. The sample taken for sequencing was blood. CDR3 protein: CASSLRRGGSYNEQFF. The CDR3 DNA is TGTGCCAGCAGCTTAAGGCGGGGGGGGTCCTACAATGAGCAGTTCTTC.